This TCR beta chain was sequenced during a study of somatic mutations in cytotoxic T cells in rheumatoid arthritis. Generated by immunoSEQ multiplex PCR, the TCRdb table keeps only in-frame clones and is missing some. The data contain thousands of clones, over 70% of them singletons. CDR1 and CDR2 from the germline V gene are SEHNR and FQNEAQ (reference sequence). V shed 3 bases and J 6 bases; nucleotides not matched to a gene: 7. CDR3 length: 15 amino acids. This TCR was sampled from a woman in her 50s in good health. The chain combines TRBV7-9 with TRBJ1-4, with 7 bases identical to TRBD1. The sequencing sample was made of CD8+ T cells sorted from blood. CDR3 in amino acids: CASSFFDRDHEKLFF. CDR3 DNA sequence: TGTGCCAGCAGCTTCTTTGACAGGGATCATGAAAAACTGTTTTTT.